This T cell receptor (beta chain) is from a study of cytomegalovirus exposure and HLA in healthy donors. This CDR3 contains 14 residues. Germline V gene data show CDR1 as MDHEN and CDR2 as SYDVKM. V shed 8 bases, J shed 3 bases, and the junction held 7 bases outside the gene matches. The PCR had 60 Vbeta and 13 Jbeta primers. Produced via immunoSEQ multiplex PCR; TCRdb's table is partial and in-frame only. The table has around 80,000 clones, 10% seen once. This sequence was found in a man aged 55 to 70 in good health and CMV-seropositive. The material sequenced was PBMCs. The chain has TRBV28 and TRBJ2-3; TRBD1 matches at 8 bases. Here the CDR3 DNA reads TGTGCCAGCGGGCCCGGACAGGGAACAGATACGCAGTATTTT. It codes for CASGPGQGTDTQYF. The whole variable domain, filled in from reference TRBV28 and TRBJ2-3, reads DVKVTQSSRYLVKRTGEKVFLECVQDMDHENMFWYRQDPGLGLRLIYFSYDVKMKEKGDIPEGYSVSREKKERFSLILESASTNQTSMYLCASGPGQGTDTQYFGPGTRLTVL.